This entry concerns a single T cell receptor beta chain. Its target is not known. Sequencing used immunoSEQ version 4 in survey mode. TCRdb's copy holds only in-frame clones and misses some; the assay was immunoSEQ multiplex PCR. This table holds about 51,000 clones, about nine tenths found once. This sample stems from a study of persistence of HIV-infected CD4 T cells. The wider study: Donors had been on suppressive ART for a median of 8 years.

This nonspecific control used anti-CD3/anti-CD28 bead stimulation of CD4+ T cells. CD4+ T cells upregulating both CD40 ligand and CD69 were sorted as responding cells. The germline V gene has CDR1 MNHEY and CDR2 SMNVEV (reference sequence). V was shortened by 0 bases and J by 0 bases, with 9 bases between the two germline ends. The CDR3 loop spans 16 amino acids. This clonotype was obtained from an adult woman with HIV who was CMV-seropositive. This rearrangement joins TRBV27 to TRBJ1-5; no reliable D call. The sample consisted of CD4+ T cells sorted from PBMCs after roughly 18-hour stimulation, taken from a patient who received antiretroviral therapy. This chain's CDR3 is CASSLSGSYSNQPQHF. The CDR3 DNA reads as TGTGCCAGCAGTTTATCAGGATCTTATAGCAATCAGCCCCAGCATTTT.